The 21 T cell receptor beta chains below all came from one sample that was sequenced in a study of regulatory T cells in long-lasting Graves disease. Time point given: newly diagnosed GD, antithyroid drugs for less than 3 months. From PBMCs, RNA was extracted and then used to make the TCR library. The TCR beta library used iRepertoire HTBI primers with Arm-PCR amplification of CDR3. TCRdb reprocessed the multiplex PCR reads with MiXCR, giving one entry per CDR3 protein. The sample carries fewer than 650,000 distinct CDR3 sequences, 15% to 20% recorded once. This sample also belongs to another study, concerning T cells in Graves' hyperthyroidism and ophthalmopathy.

The sample was peripheral blood mononuclear cells (PBMCs), taken at new diagnosis, from a patient treated with antithyroid drugs. The receptors come from a young man with Graves disease.

This sequence joins TRBV6-2 or TRBV6-3 and TRBJ2-1; TRBD1 matches 7 bases. J was trimmed by 8 bases and V by 5 bases; bases with no gene match: 15. The CDR3 contains 16 residues. CDR1 is MNHEY and CDR2 is SVGEGT in the germline V gene. CDR3 bases: TGTGCCAGCAGTCCCTTTCGAGGGGGCGTCAACGATGAGCAGTTCTTC. Translation gives CASSPFRGGVNDEQFF.

This clonotype occurred many times. The chain combines TRBV11-2 with TRBJ2-1; D is perhaps TRBD2 (7 bases). Per germline, CDR1 SGHAT and CDR2 FQNNGV. V was trimmed by 5 bases and J by 14 bases, leaving 13 bases between them. This CDR3 region has 11 residues. The CDR3 nucleotides are TGTGCCAGCAGCGTGGGGGGGCAGGAGTTCTTC. Its protein product is CASSVGGQEFF.

In this sample, this clonotype turned up a few times. The chain carries TRBV9 and TRBJ1-4; D uncertain. The germline V gene encodes CDR1 SGDLS and CDR2 YYNGEE. With 0 bases removed from V and 2 bases from J, the gap between germline ends came to 8 bases. This CDR3 comprises 15 residues. This CDR3 reads CASSVEGRTNEKLFF. In nucleotides, the CDR3 is TGTGCCAGCAGCGTAGAAGGGCGCACTAATGAAAAACTGTTTTTT.

This clonotype was observed a handful of times. The rearrangement links TRBV29-1 to TRBJ2-7; the match to TRBD2 covers 10 bases. Trimming cost V 6 bases and J 5 bases; bases outside gene matches: 7. The CDR3 extends over 13 amino acids. Germline CDR1 SQVTM, CDR2 ANQGSEA. CDR3 DNA: TGCAGCGTCTCCCTAGCGGGAGTCCACGAGCAGTACTTC. It yields the protein CSVSLAGVHEQYF.

This clonotype was observed many times. This sequence joins TRBV29-1 and TRBJ2-1; 7 nucleotides match TRBD1. The ends lost 0 bases at V and 8 bases at J; junction bases unmatched: 7. CDR3 length: 14 amino acids. The V gene's germline CDR1 is SQVTM and CDR2 ANQGSEA. The CDR3 region has the DNA TGCAGCGTTGAAGATCGGGCAGGGGGAGATGAGCAGTTCTTC. Its protein product is CSVEDRAGGDEQFF.

This clonotype was seen more than once but under ten times. The junction differs from germline at one of its ends, possibly a read error. The rearrangement uses TRBV30 and TRBJ2-7, with a weak D call TRBD2 (5 bases). This CDR3 has 14 residues. Germline CDR1 reads GTSNPN; CDR2 reads SVGIG (reference sequence). The CDR3 DNA is TGTGCCTCCCCTCGTGCGGGCGATCCCTACGAGCAGCACTTC. Protein: CASPRAGDPYEQHF.

This clonotype was found many times. The chain has TRBV6-1 and TRBJ1-1; no clear D gene. V lost 6 bases and J 3 bases, leaving 11 bases between the germline ends. Germline CDR1 reads MNHNS; CDR2 reads SASEGT. There are 13 residues in the CDR3. The CDR3 reads CASSPRTYTEAFF. CDR3 sequence (DNA): TGTGCCAGCAGCCCGAGGACGTACACTGAAGCTTTCTTT.

This clonotype appeared many times. The chain couples TRBV30 to TRBJ1-2; 9 bases are a match to TRBD1. This CDR3 region has 14 residues. Trimming cost V 5 bases and J 4 bases; bases outside gene matches: 8. Germline V gene lookup returns CDR1 GTSNPN and CDR2 SVGIG (reference sequence). The CDR3 spells CAWGNRGRVYGYTF. CDR3 nucleotides: TGTGCCTGGGGGAACAGGGGGCGCGTCTATGGCTACACCTTC.

This clonotype was observed many times. The V and J genes are TRBV5-1 and TRBJ2-7; TRBD2 matches at 11 bases. J was trimmed by 4 bases and V by 4 bases; bases with no gene match: 7. Germline CDR1 is SGHRS and CDR2 is YFSETQ. This CDR3 comprises 15 residues. The CDR3 DNA reads as TGCGCCAGCAGCATAACTAGCGGGAGTTGGTACGAGCAGTACTTC. This translates into CASSITSGSWYEQYF.

The rearrangement uses TRBV7-8 and TRBJ1-3; no definite D call. Germline V gene lookup returns CDR1 SGHVS and CDR2 FQNEAQ. V lost 5 bases and J lost 1, with 15 bases in between. This CDR3 contains 16 residues. This CDR3 reads CASSPEPRGSGNTIYF. The CDR3 nucleotides are TGTGCCAGCAGCCCCGAACCCCGGGGTTCTGGAAACACCATATATTTT.

This clonotype was recorded at least ten times. The J gene is TRBJ2-5, the V gene TRBV2; D is unresolved. This CDR3 has 11 amino acids. V was pared by 7 bases and J by 3 bases, with 6 bases between. From germline, CDR1 is SNHLY and CDR2 FYNNEI. CDR3 in DNA: TGTGCCAGCATCCTAGAAGAGACCCAGTACTTC. Residues: CASILEETQYF.

This clonotype was found many times. CDR3: CASRDTGGISYEQYF. CDR3 in DNA: TGTGCCAGCAGGGATACAGGGGGGATATCCTACGAGCAGTACTTC. The J gene is TRBJ2-7, the V gene TRBV2; 8 positions agree with TRBD1. Unmatched junction bases numbered 8, after V lost 6 bases and J lost 1 base. The CDR3 is 15 amino acids. From germline, CDR1 is SNHLY and CDR2 FYNNEI.

This clonotype was picked up many times. The genes are TRBV3-1 and TRBJ2-1; 8 bases map to TRBD2. J was trimmed by 7 bases and V by 0 bases; bases with no gene match: 11. Germline CDR1 LGHDT, CDR2 YNNKEL (reference sequence). There are 17 residues in the CDR3. CDR3 sequence (DNA): TGTGCCAGCAGCCAAGATCCGACCGGGAGGGCCGGGAATGAGCAGTTCTTC. This gives the protein CASSQDPTGRAGNEQFF.

This clonotype occurred many times. V gene TRBV28 combines with J gene TRBJ2-7; weak D call: TRBD1 (7 bases). The germline gives CDR1 MDHEN, CDR2 SYDVKM. The CDR3 is made up of 13 amino acids. CDR3 sequence (DNA): TGTGGCCATCGCCGCAGGGGGGACTACGAGCAGTACTTC. Protein sequence: CGHRRRGDYEQYF.

Ten or more counts support this clonotype. This rearrangement joins TRBV28 to TRBJ2-7; a possible D gene is TRBD2 (5 bases). Germline CDR1 reads MDHEN; CDR2 reads SYDVKM. This CDR3 is built from 12 residues. V shed 6 bases and J shed 4 bases, with 10 bases lying between them. Here the CDR3 reads CASRVRGYEQYF. In DNA form, the CDR3 reads TGTGCCAGCAGGGTTAGAGGGTACGAGCAGTACTTC.

This clonotype has at least ten counts. The gene calls are TRBV12-3 or TRBV12-4 and TRBJ2-1, with D perhaps given as TRBD1 or TRBD2 (5 bases each). This CDR3 has 15 amino acids. The germline V and J ends were trimmed by 5 bases and 5 bases, with 16 bases remaining between them. The CDR3 loop reads CASSGRPGANNEQFF. CDR3 nucleotides: TGTGCCAGCAGTGGACGACCCGGGGCGAACAATGAGCAGTTCTTC.

The chain combines TRBV4-1 with TRBJ1-4; D unclear. Trimming stripped 0 bases from V and 3 bases from J, with 14 bases between. This CDR3 spans 17 amino acids. CDR1 and CDR2 (germline): MGHRA, YSYEKL. In DNA, the CDR3 is TGCGCCAGCAGCCAAGATGCCAGTGGGTTTGCTAATGAAAAACTGTTTTTT. Amino acid sequence: CASSQDASGFANEKLFF.

This clonotype was counted many times. The junction departs from germline at one end; a sequencing error may be responsible. The chain employs TRBV6-4 and TRBJ2-1; D is unresolved. The V gene's germline CDR1 is MRHNA and CDR2 SNTAGT. The CDR3 contains 12 residues. CDR3 residues: CASSDSGNEQFF. DNA for the CDR3: TGTGCCAGCAGCGACTCAGGTAATGAGCAGTTCTTC.

This clonotype came up many times. The gene calls are TRBV27 and TRBJ2-3; 11 bases are shared with TRBD1. Looked up from germline, CDR1 is MNHEY and CDR2 is SMNVEV (reference sequence). The junction had 6 bases not matched to a gene; V was cut back by 6 bases and J by 7 bases. This CDR3 has 14 amino acids. The CDR3 coding sequence is TGTGCCAGCAGCCGGACAGGGGGCTTTTATACGCAGTATTTT. It yields the protein CASSRTGGFYTQYF.

The chain is built from TRBV30 and TRBJ2-7; TRBD2 agrees at 7 bases. The germline CDR1 and CDR2 sequences are GTSNPN and SVGIG (reference sequence). The CDR3 is made up of 11 amino acids. V was clipped by 6 bases and J by 4 bases; unmatched bases: 3. CDR3 in amino acids: CACGAGYEQYF. The CDR3 DNA reads as TGTGCCTGTGGAGCGGGATACGAGCAGTACTTC. Drawing the rest from reference TRBV30 and TRBJ2-7, the complete variable domain is SQTIHQWPATLVQPVGSPLSLECTVEGTSNPNLYWYRQAAGRGLQLLFYSVGIGQISSEVPQNLSASRPQDRQFILSSKKLLLSDSGFYLCACGAGYEQYFGPGTRLTVT.

This clonotype was recorded at least ten times. CDR3 in amino acids: CASSIYPNTDTQYF. Here the CDR3 DNA reads TGTGCCAGCAGTATTTACCCCAACACAGATACGCAGTATTTT. The chain combines TRBV12-3 or TRBV12-4 with TRBJ2-3; D call uncertain. This CDR3 has 14 residues. The ends were cut back, 5 bases at V and 2 bases at J, with 11 bases in the middle.